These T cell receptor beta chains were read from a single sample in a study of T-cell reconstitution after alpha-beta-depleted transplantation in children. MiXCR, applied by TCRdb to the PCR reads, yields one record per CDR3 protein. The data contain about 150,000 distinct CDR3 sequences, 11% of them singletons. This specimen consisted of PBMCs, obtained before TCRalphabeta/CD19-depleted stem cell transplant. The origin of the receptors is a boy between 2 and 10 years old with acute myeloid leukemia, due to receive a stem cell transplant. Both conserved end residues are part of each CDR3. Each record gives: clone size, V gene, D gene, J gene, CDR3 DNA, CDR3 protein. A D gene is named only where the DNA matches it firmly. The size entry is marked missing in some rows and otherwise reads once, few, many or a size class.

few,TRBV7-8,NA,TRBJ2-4,TGTGCCAGCAGCACAGGATTTTTGGGGAACATTCAGTACTTC,CASSTGFLGNIQYF
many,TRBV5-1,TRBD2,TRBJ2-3,TGCGCCAGCAGCTTGCTAGCGGGAACCACAGATACGCAGTATTTT,CASSLLAGTTDTQYF
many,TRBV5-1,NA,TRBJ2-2,TGCGCCAGCAGCTTGGAGGCTAGCATCACCGGGGAGCTGTTTTTT,CASSLEASITGELFF
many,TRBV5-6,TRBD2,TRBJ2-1,TGTGCCAGCAGCTTCCGTGCCTCTAGCGGGGGGTACAATGAGCAGTTCTTC,CASSFRASSGGYNEQFF
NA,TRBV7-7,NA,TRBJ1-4,TGTGCCAGCAGCTTACTGCCCGATGAAAAACTGTTTTTT,CASSLLPDEKLFF
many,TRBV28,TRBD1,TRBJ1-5,TGTGCCAGCAGAAGACAGGGGGCGAGCAATCAGCCCCAGCATTTT,CASRRQGASNQPQHF
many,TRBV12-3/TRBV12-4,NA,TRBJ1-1,TGTGCCAGCAGTTTCTATCAGGGGATAACTGAAGCTTTCTTT,CASSFYQGITEAFF
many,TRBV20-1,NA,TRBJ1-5,TGCAGTGCTACCGACGGAGCCAATCAGCCCCAGCATTTT,CSATDGANQPQHF
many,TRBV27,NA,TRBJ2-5,TGTGCCAGCAGTTTAGCCGGATCAGAGACCCAGTACTTC,CASSLAGSETQYF
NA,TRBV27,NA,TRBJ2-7,TGTGCCAGCCGTTTATCTGGCGCCTACGAGCAGTACTTC,CASRLSGAYEQYF
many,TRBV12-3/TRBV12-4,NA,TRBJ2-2,TGTGCCAGCAGACCAAACGACTGGAACACCGGGGAGCTGTTTTTT,CASRPNDWNTGELFF
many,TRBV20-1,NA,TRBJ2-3,TGCAGTGCTAGGGCCAGCACAGATACGCAGTATTTT,CSARASTDTQYF
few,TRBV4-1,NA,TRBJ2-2,TGCGCCAGCAGCCGAGGGGGGTTGGTGGGTACCGGGGAGCTGTTTTTT,CASSRGGLVGTGELFF
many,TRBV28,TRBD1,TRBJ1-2,TGTGCCAGCAGTATCCCCGGGACAGGGAACGTCTACACCTTC,CASSIPGTGNVYTF
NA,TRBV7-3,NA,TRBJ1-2,TGTGCCAGCAGCTTAGAACACAGCGCCAACTATGGCTACACCTTC,CASSLEHSANYGYTF
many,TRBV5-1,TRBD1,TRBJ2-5,TGCGCCAGCAGCCACGGACAGGGTTTGGAGACCCAGTACTTC,CASSHGQGLETQYF
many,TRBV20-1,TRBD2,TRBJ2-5,TGCAGTGCTAGAGATTTTAAGCGGGAGGCCACTAGGGAGACCCAGTACTTC,CSARDFKREATRETQYF
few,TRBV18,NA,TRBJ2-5,TGTGCCAGCTCACCAGCGGCCCTCCAAGAGACCCAGTACTTC,CASSPAALQETQYF
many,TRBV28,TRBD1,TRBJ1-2,TGTGCCAGCAGTTCCCCCGGGACAGGGAACGAGGAAAACTATGGCTACACCTTC,CASSSPGTGNEENYGYTF
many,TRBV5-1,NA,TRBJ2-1,TGCGCCAGCAGCTTGGCTGGGGGGGGCGAAAGCTCCTACAATGAGCAGTTCTTC,CASSLAGGGESSYNEQFF
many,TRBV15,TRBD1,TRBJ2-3,TGTGCCACCAGCAGAGAAGGGGGACAGGGGGCAGATACGCAGTATTTT,CATSREGGQGADTQYF
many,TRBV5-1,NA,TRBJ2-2,TGCGCCAGCAGCTTGGGTGTCATGGGGAACACCGGGGAGCTGTTTTTT,CASSLGVMGNTGELFF
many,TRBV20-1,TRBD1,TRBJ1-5,TGCAGTGTTGACAGGGGCCGGCAGCCCCAGCATTTT,CSVDRGRQPQHF
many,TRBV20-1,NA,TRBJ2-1,TGCAGTGCTAGAGCGAGGGAAAATGAGCAGTTCTTC,CSARARENEQFF
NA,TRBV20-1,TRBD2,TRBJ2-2,TGCAGTGCTAGGGGACTAGCGGGAGCGACTTGGAACACCGGGGAGCTGTTTTTT,CSARGLAGATWNTGELFF
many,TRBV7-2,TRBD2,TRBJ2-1,TGTGCCAGCAGCCTCTGGACTAGCGGGAAATACAATGAGCAGTTCTTC,CASSLWTSGKYNEQFF
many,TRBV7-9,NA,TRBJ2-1,TGTGCCAGCAGCTTAGGCGGCCGGGGCTCTTACAATGAGCAGTTCTTC,CASSLGGRGSYNEQFF
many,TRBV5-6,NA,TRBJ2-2,TGTGCCAGCAGCGATGGGACCGGGGAGCTGTTTTTT,CASSDGTGELFF